What follows describes a single TCR beta chain. After extraction with the RNeasy kit, roughly 0.45 to 1 ug of the RNA was reverse transcribed using random hexamers. TCRdb analysed the immunoSEQ multiplex PCR reads with MiXCR anew, one entry per CDR3 protein. The table has around 130,000 distinct CDR3 sequences, less than 95% seen once. This sample stems from a study of CD8 T cells in Susac syndrome. The TCR comes from a human donor in good health. The source material was CD4+ T cells from PBMCs.

The CDR3 DNA follows: TGTGCCAGCAGTTTGGGGGGTAGTCAGGAAAAACTGTTTTTT. Its protein is CASSLGGSQEKLFF. The chain is built from TRBV12-3 or TRBV12-4 and TRBJ1-4; possibly TRBD1 for D (5 bases). CDR3 size: 14 residues. V lost 3 bases and J lost 8, with 13 bases in between.